This T cell receptor (beta chain) was obtained from a study of Ad26.COV2.S vaccination and SARS-CoV-2 variants. Study details: Administration of Ad26.COV2.S was intramuscular, either once or twice 56 days apart. Points from the study as a whole: There was reportedly substantial breadth in spike-specific CD8+ and CD4+ T cell responses after vaccination.

Described treatment: about 20 received Ad26.COV2.S at low or high dose, single or two shots; 5 received placebo; per-sample allocation not given. It was on day 63 after the first vaccine or placebo injection that samples were taken. Remarks on this clone: Its antigen is as yet unknown.

This CDR3 has 12 residues. The germline CDR1 and CDR2 sequences are SGHNT and YENEEA. With 4 bases removed from V and 5 bases from J, the gap between germline ends came to 8 bases. Profiling relied on immunoSEQ multiplex PCR, and the TCRdb table lists in-frame clones only, not all of them. The sample contains 380,000 or so clones, about 83% of which appear only once. V usage is TRBV11-3 and J usage is TRBJ1-2; D is uncertain. This clonotype was obtained from a person between 18 and 59 years old who received the Ad26.COV2.S COVID-19 vaccine or a placebo. The sequencing here drew on peripheral blood, taken in a trial of Ad26.COV2.S vaccine versus placebo. The CDR3 DNA reads as TGTGCCAGCAGCTCGAACGGGTATGGCTACACCTTC. Translation gives CASSSNGYGYTF.